The sample holds a few counts of the clone carrying this T cell receptor beta chain. Its matching antigen is unknown. This record comes from a study of blood T cells in healthy people across ages. Study-wide context: Per two T cells, about one barcoded beta molecule was captured through template switching.

The CDR3 totals 13 residues. V lost 7 bases, J lost 3 bases, and 16 bases lay in between. The germline gives CDR1 SQVTM, CDR2 ANQGSEA. Study-wide points: Naive CD4+ cells and diversity were both higher in long-lived donors than in aged donors. Across the age range, TCR beta diversity per million T cells fell in a roughly linear way.

Combining a sample-barcoded 5' primer with a J-beta primer mix, a second PCR ran for 7 to 11 cycles. Each cDNA molecule was tagged by a template-switch adaptor that had 12 random nucleotides. TCRdb analysed the 5' RACE reads with MiXCR anew, one entry per CDR3 protein. The sample lists 1.4 million to 1.5 million distinct CDR3 sequences; 42% were seen once. This receptor was obtained from a woman under 30 in good health. This rearrangement joins TRBV29-1 to TRBJ2-7; D is ambiguous. The specimen was blood. The CDR3, as DNA: TGCAGCGCCACCCAAAGCGCTCTCTACGAGCAGTACTTC. It is translated as CSATQSALYEQYF.